This T cell receptor (beta chain) was retrieved from a study of Graves' ophthalmopathy and Graves' hyperthyroidism. Germline V gene data show CDR1 as MDHEN and CDR2 as SYDVKM. The CDR3 has 12 amino acids. Trimming left V 9 bases short and J 5 bases short, with 13 bases between. RNA transcripts were the template, and TCR beta CDR3 regions were amplified from them. After a first-round RT-PCR with HTBI primers, a second-round multiplex PCR was run. TCRdb reprocessed the multiplex PCR reads via MiXCR and lists one record per CDR3 protein. Of some 370,000 distinct CDR3 sequences in the sample, about 15% were seen once. Among the exclusions were patients with other autoimmune diseases, uncontrolled infections, pregnancy or lactation. A volume of 8.5 to 10 ml of fresh peripheral blood supplied the PBMCs.

The chain combines TRBV28 with TRBJ2-5; D is uncertain. The receptor was derived from an adult woman with stable Graves' hyperthyroidism. The sample comprised peripheral blood. The CDR3 region is CASEAFGETQYF. The CDR3 coding sequence is TGTGCCAGTGAAGCCTTCGGGGAGACCCAGTACTTC.